The 9 T cell receptor beta chains in this list originate from one sample, sequenced in a study of shared clonotypes between healthy human individuals. Measured with immunoSEQ multiplex PCR; TCRdb has only the in-frame clones, and not every one. The sample records about 2.4 million clones, 93% being singletons. Sequencing was carried out using naive CD4+ T cells from PBMCs. The subset here: CD45RA+ positively selected. The receptor set was obtained from a young man in good health. Some clones in this sample may be carry-over from other donors' samples.

The rearrangement joins TRBV19 to TRBJ2-5; 8 nucleotides align to TRBD1. V dropped 7 bases and J dropped 5; count of bases not matched to a gene: 9. This CDR3 has 14 amino acids. Germline lookup yields CDR1 LNHDA and CDR2 SQIVND (reference sequence). CDR3 DNA sequence: TGTGCCAGTAAATCAGGACAGGGTGTTGAGACCCAGTACTTC. Its translation: CASKSGQGVETQYF.

The chain links TRBV28 to TRBJ2-3; 10 bases match TRBD2. The germline V gene encodes CDR1 MDHEN and CDR2 SYDVKM. This CDR3 spans 18 amino acids. After removal of 2 bases from V and 0 bases from J, the junction contained 8 bases not matched to a gene. The CDR3 DNA reads TGTGCCAGCAGTTTAGGGGGAACTAGCGGGACTAGCACAGATACGCAGTATTTT. Translation gives CASSLGGTSGTSTDTQYF.

The rearrangement joins TRBV5-4 to TRBJ2-1; the D gene could be TRBD1 or TRBD2 (5 bases each). The CDR3 sequence is 16 residues long. V gave up 4 bases and J gave up 4 bases, with 18 bases separating them. Germline V gives CDR1 SGHNT, CDR2 YYREEE (reference sequence). CDR3 coding DNA: TGTGCCAGCAGCCGACGGGACCGGGGCTTATACAATGAGCAGTTCTTC. This encodes CASSRRDRGLYNEQFF.

The chain couples TRBV28 to TRBJ1-2; D perhaps matches TRBD1 (5 bases). The CDR3 has 13 amino acids. CDR1 and CDR2 (germline): MDHEN, SYDVKM. Deletions cut 3 bases from V and 5 bases from J, with 10 bases between. The chain's CDR3 is CASSFRGKYGYTF. CDR3 nucleotides: TGTGCCAGCAGTTTCCGGGGGAAATATGGCTACACCTTC.

This chain joins TRBV15 and TRBJ1-1, with a possible D match to TRBD1 (6 bases). The CDR3 loop spans 12 amino acids. Germline values: CDR1 LNHNV, CDR2 YYDKDF (reference sequence). Trimming removed 9 bases from V and 3 bases from J, with 11 bases in between. CDR3 bases: TGTGCCACTGACCAGGGGCACACTGAAGCTTTCTTT. Protein: CATDQGHTEAFF.

The chain uses TRBV20-1 and TRBJ2-1; no definite D call. V gave up 6 bases and J gave up 9 bases, with 9 bases separating them. In germline, CDR1 is DFQATT, CDR2 SNEGSKA (reference sequence). The CDR3 contains 10 residues. The CDR3 is CSAEVGEQFF. In DNA form, the CDR3 reads TGCAGTGCAGAGGTGGGTGAGCAGTTCTTC.

This rearrangement joins TRBV28 to TRBJ2-7; D gene unclear. The CDR3 extends over 14 amino acids. Trimming pared 5 bases from V and 2 bases from J, leaving 13 bases between. CDR1 and CDR2 from the germline V gene are MDHEN and SYDVKM. For the CDR3, the DNA is TGTGCCAGCAGTCCTCCCACGGGTCCCTACGAGCAGTACTTC. This codes for CASSPPTGPYEQYF.

This sequence joins TRBV29-1 and TRBJ2-7, with D possibly matching TRBD2 (6 bases). Trimming pared 5 bases from V and 0 bases from J, leaving 11 bases between. The CDR3 totals 13 residues. Germline lookup yields CDR1 SQVTM and CDR2 ANQGSEA. CDR3 nucleotides: TGCAGCGTTAAGCGGGCCAGCTCCTACGAGCAGTACTTC. This sequence encodes CSVKRASSYEQYF.

The rearrangement links TRBV7-2 to TRBJ2-7; 7 bases line up with TRBD1. Germline assignment: CDR1 SGHTA and CDR2 FQGNSA. The CDR3 has 14 amino acids. V lost 1 base and J lost 6; bases outside the gene matches: 6. As DNA, the CDR3 is TGTGCCAGCAGCTTAGTGGGACAGATCGCCGAGCAGTACTTC. It yields the protein CASSLVGQIAEQYF.